The 11 T cell receptor beta chains in this list originate from one sample, sequenced in a study of early stage breast cancer tumors. Some clones are missing from TCRdb's copy, which holds only in-frame ones; the method was immunoSEQ multiplex PCR. This table has some 72,000 clones, 65% to 80% appearing once. The sequenced material came from blood. The receptor set was obtained from a person between 60 and 69 years old with breast cancer.

V and J are TRBV6-5 and TRBJ1-2, with D perhaps matching TRBD1 (6 bases). CDR3 length: 15 amino acids. Germline V gene data show CDR1 as MNHEY and CDR2 as SVGAGI. V was clipped by 6 bases and J by 8 bases, with 22 bases between them. The CDR3 loop reads CASRKRTDNLQGYTF. The CDR3 DNA reads TGTGCCAGCAGGAAAAGGACAGACAACCTTCAGGGCTACACCTTC.

The chain is built from TRBV11-3 and TRBJ1-5; unclear D gene. V lost 4 bases to trimming and J lost 0 bases, with 25 bases between them. This CDR3 contains 20 residues. Germline V gene lookup returns CDR1 SGHNT and CDR2 YENEEA. The CDR3, as DNA: TGTGCCAGCAGCTGGGCCAACGGACGGATTACATTATATAGCAATCAGCCCCAGCATTTT. It yields the protein CASSWANGRITLYSNQPQHF.

The chain recombines TRBV10-3 with TRBJ2-7; perhaps D is TRBD1 or TRBD2 (6 bases each). The germline V gene encodes CDR1 ENHRY and CDR2 SYGVKD. This CDR3 is built from 13 residues. V was shortened by 10 bases and J by 0 bases, with 13 bases between the two germline ends. CDR3: CATRGESSYEQYF. As DNA, the CDR3 is TGTGCCACGAGGGGGGAGAGCTCCTACGAGCAGTACTTC.

CDR3 sequence: CASTLGGRSETQYF. For the CDR3, the DNA is TGTGCCAGCACCCTAGGGGGGAGAAGTGAGACCCAGTACTTC. This chain connects TRBV28 to TRBJ2-5, with D possibly being TRBD1 or TRBD2 (6 bases each). V lost 7 bases, J lost 5 bases, and 17 bases lay in between. Germline V gene sequence: CDR1 MDHEN, CDR2 SYDVKM. The CDR3 runs 14 residues.

The chain joins TRBV2 to TRBJ1-2; 9 positions agree with TRBD1. There are 13 residues in the CDR3. Trimming cost V 8 bases and J 8 bases; bases outside gene matches: 9. Germline CDR1 is SNHLY and CDR2 is FYNNEI. The CDR3 region is CASFDRGYWGYTF. The CDR3 bases are TGTGCCAGCTTTGACAGGGGGTATTGGGGCTACACCTTC. Together with reference TRBV2 and TRBJ1-2, the CDR3 gives the full variable domain: EPEVTQTPSHQVTQMGQEVILRCVPISNHLYFYWYRQILGQKVEFLVSFYNNEISEKSEIFDDQFSVERPDGSNFTLKIRSTKLEDSAMYFCASFDRGYWGYTFGSGTRLTVV.

On this clone: The junction does not match germline at one end; this may be a read error. The V call is TRBV6-1, the J call TRBJ1-5; D perhaps matches TRBD1 (5 bases). Per germline, CDR1 MNHNS and CDR2 SASEGT. The CDR3 loop spans 13 amino acids. CDR3 nucleotide sequence: TGTGCCAGCAGTGAAGCACCGCGGGACCCGCTGGATTTT. Amino acids: CASSEAPRDPLDF.

The chain employs TRBV28 and TRBJ2-7; D is undetermined. V dropped 2 bases and J dropped 4 bases, with 12 bases sitting between them. CDR3 size: 14 residues. In germline, CDR1 is MDHEN, CDR2 SYDVKM. The CDR3 loop reads CASSLGNSQYEQYF. The CDR3 coding sequence is TGTGCCAGCAGTTTAGGTAACAGTCAATACGAGCAGTACTTC. The full variable domain, completed using reference TRBV28 and TRBJ2-7, is DVKVTQSSRYLVKRTGEKVFLECVQDMDHENMFWYRQDPGLGLRLIYFSYDVKMKEKGDIPEGYSVSREKKERFSLILESASTNQTSMYLCASSLGNSQYEQYFGPGTRLTVT.

This clone was counted a few times. The rearrangement joins TRBV29-1 to TRBJ1-1; weak D call: TRBD1 (6 bases). Germline V CDR1 and CDR2: SQVTM, ANQGSEA. This CDR3 is 14 amino acids long. Trimming pared 7 bases from V and 1 base from J, leaving 16 bases between. DNA of the CDR3: TGCAGCGCCGGGGTGGGGGGGCAGAACACTGAAGCTTTCTTT. Translation: CSAGVGGQNTEAFF.

The V call is TRBV5-1, the J call TRBJ1-5; no clear D. Germline V gene lookup returns CDR1 SGHRS and CDR2 YFSETQ. V was trimmed by 0 bases and J by 1 base, leaving 8 bases between them. CDR3 size: 15 residues. The CDR3 region has the DNA TGCGCCAGCAGCTTGGGGATATTGAGCAATCAGCCCCAGCATTTT. Protein: CASSLGILSNQPQHF. Drawing the rest from reference TRBV5-1 and TRBJ1-5, the complete variable domain is KAGVTQTPRYLIKTRGQQVTLSCSPISGHRSVSWYQQTPGQGLQFLFEYFSETQRNKGNFPGRFSGRQFSNSRSEMNVSTLELGDSALYLCASSLGILSNQPQHFGDGTRLSIL.

This chain links TRBV6-6 with TRBJ1-2; no clear D gene. V shed 6 bases and J shed 8 bases, with 19 bases lying between them. Per germline, CDR1 MNHNY and CDR2 SVGAGI (reference sequence). This CDR3 comprises 14 residues. CDR3 region: CASSPRAALGGYTF. Here the CDR3 DNA reads TGTGCCAGCAGCCCTAGGGCAGCCCTGGGAGGCTACACCTTC.

V usage is TRBV9 and J usage is TRBJ2-3; TRBD1 is a possible D gene (6 bases). The CDR3 is 14 residues long. Trimming pared 3 bases from V and 4 bases from J, leaving 12 bases between. Germline V lookup: CDR1 SGDLS, CDR2 YYNGEE. This CDR3 is CASSGTGTADTQYF. CDR3 nucleotide sequence: TGTGCCAGCAGCGGTACAGGGACGGCAGATACGCAGTATTTT.